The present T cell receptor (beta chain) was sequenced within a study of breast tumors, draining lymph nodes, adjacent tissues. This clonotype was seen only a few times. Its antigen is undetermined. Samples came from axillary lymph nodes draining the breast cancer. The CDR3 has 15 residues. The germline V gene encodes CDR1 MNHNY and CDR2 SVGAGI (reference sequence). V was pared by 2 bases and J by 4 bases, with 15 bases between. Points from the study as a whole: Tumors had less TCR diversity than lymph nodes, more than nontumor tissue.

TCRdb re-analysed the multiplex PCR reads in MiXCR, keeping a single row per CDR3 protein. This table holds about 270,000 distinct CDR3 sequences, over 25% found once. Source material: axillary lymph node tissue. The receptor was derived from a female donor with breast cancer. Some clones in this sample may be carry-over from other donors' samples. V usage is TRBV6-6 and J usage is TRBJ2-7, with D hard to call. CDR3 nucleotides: TGTGCCAGCAGTTACATGACTTCTCCGAGGTACGAGCAGTACTTC. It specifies CASSYMTSPRYEQYF.